The 29 T cell receptor beta chains reported below all come from one sample, sequenced in a study of blood T cell repertoires in COVID-19. Sequencing was performed with immunoSEQ multiplex PCR; in TCRdb, only in-frame clones are kept and a portion is missing. Among about 180,000 clones, over 60% were seen once, and the ten largest hold less than 30%. The sample consisted of peripheral blood. These receptor sequences come from a woman aged 70 to 79 with acute or convalescent COVID-19.

The V and J genes are TRBV5-1 and TRBJ2-5; 8 bases match TRBD2. J gave up 3 bases and V 7 bases, and 8 bases lay outside the gene matches. The CDR3 has 14 amino acids. Germline values: CDR1 SGHRS, CDR2 YFSETQ. DNA of the CDR3: TGCGCCAGCCAAGAAATGGGACTAGAAGAGACCCAGTACTTC. As protein: CASQEMGLEETQYF.

The rearrangement links TRBV7-9 to TRBJ2-2, with D possibly being TRBD1 (5 bases). The ends were cut back, 5 bases at V and 0 bases at J, with 13 bases in the middle. Germline lookup yields CDR1 SEHNR and CDR2 FQNEAQ (reference sequence). CDR3 length: 16 residues. CDR3 amino acids: CASSRRQIANTGELFF. The CDR3 region has the DNA TGTGCCAGCAGCCGACGACAGATCGCGAACACCGGGGAGCTGTTTTTT.

V is TRBV19 and J is TRBJ2-2; perhaps TRBD2 as D (6 bases). The CDR3 has 14 residues. CDR1 LNHDA and CDR2 SQIVND come from the germline V gene (reference sequence). V lost 7 bases and J lost 2, with 11 bases in between. This CDR3 is CASNPDYNTGELFF. DNA of the CDR3: TGTGCCAGTAATCCGGACTACAACACCGGGGAGCTGTTTTTT.

This chain uses TRBV5-1 with TRBJ1-3; D not certain. Germline V gene data show CDR1 as SGHRS and CDR2 as YFSETQ. The CDR3 covers 15 residues. V shed 5 bases and J shed 2 bases, with 14 bases lying between them. The CDR3 spells CASRDGRGAGNTIYF. Here the CDR3 DNA reads TGCGCCAGCAGGGATGGCCGGGGAGCTGGAAACACCATATATTTT.

V gene TRBV2 combines with J gene TRBJ1-4; 12 bases fit TRBD1. The CDR3 runs 17 residues. V lost 1 base and J lost 7; bases outside the gene matches: 7. The V gene's germline CDR1 is SNHLY and CDR2 FYNNEI. In DNA form, the CDR3 reads TGTGCCAGCAGTGAAGACGGGACAGGGGGCATCGGTGAAAAACTGTTTTTT. It encodes CASSEDGTGGIGEKLFF.

The chain couples TRBV2 to TRBJ1-2, with D maybe TRBD1 (5 bases). The germline gives CDR1 SNHLY, CDR2 FYNNEI. The CDR3 consists of 13 residues. The V and J ends lost 6 bases and 7 bases respectively, with 15 bases between them. CDR3 bases: TGTGCCAGCAGCGGAGACAGTCCCCCTGGCTACACCTTC. Amino acids: CASSGDSPPGYTF. Full variable domain (remainder filled in from reference TRBV2 and TRBJ1-2): EPEVTQTPSHQVTQMGQEVILRCVPISNHLYFYWYRQILGQKVEFLVSFYNNEISEKSEIFDDQFSVERPDGSNFTLKIRSTKLEDSAMYFCASSGDSPPGYTFGSGTRLTVV.

This clone was observed at least ten times. The junction departs from germline at one end; a sequencing error may be responsible. The J gene is TRBJ2-5, the V gene TRBV19; TRBD1 aligns across 7 bases. CDR1 is LNHDA and CDR2 is SQIVND in the germline V gene (reference sequence). The CDR3 has 13 residues. This CDR3 reads CASSVDREETQYF. DNA for the CDR3: TGTGCCAGTAGTGTAGACAGGGAAGAGACCCAGTACTTC.

This chain uses TRBV2 with TRBJ2-3, with unresolved D. Germline CDR1 is SNHLY and CDR2 is FYNNEI. Deletions cut 6 bases from V and 3 bases from J, with 7 bases between. There are 12 residues in the CDR3. Written as DNA, the CDR3 is TGTGCCAGCAGCTTACAGACAGATACGCAGTATTTT. This translates into CASSLQTDTQYF.

This chain links TRBV7-9 with TRBJ1-4, with a possible D match to TRBD1 (5 bases). Trimming pared 5 bases from V and 8 bases from J, leaving 18 bases between. Germline V lookup: CDR1 SEHNR, CDR2 FQNEAQ (reference sequence). This CDR3 has 15 residues. The CDR3 spells CASSDSGGFGEKLFF. CDR3 in DNA: TGTGCCAGCAGCGATAGCGGGGGGTTTGGGGAAAAACTGTTTTTT.

CDR3 DNA: TGTGCCAGCAGTGACAGGGGCATGGCAACTAATGAAAAACTGTTTTTT. Its translation is CASSDRGMATNEKLFF. This rearrangement joins TRBV2 to TRBJ1-4; possibly TRBD1 for D (6 bases). The V gene lost 3 bases and the J gene lost 0 bases, with 11 bases spanning the gap. Germline-derived CDR1 and CDR2 are SNHLY and FYNNEI. The CDR3 consists of 16 residues.

This chain joins TRBV18 and TRBJ2-3; 9 nucleotides align to TRBD2. Germline values: CDR1 KGHSH, CDR2 LQKENI. The CDR3 spans 17 residues. V lost 0 bases, J lost 6 bases, and 10 bases stayed unmatched. Written as DNA, the CDR3 is TGTGCCAGCTCACCACCGGTTAGCGGGAGACCGCCCGATACGCAGTATTTT. It yields the protein CASSPPVSGRPPDTQYF.

The rearrangement uses TRBV5-4 and TRBJ1-2; TRBD1 agrees at 7 bases. The germline gives CDR1 SGHNT, CDR2 YYREEE (reference sequence). The CDR3 consists of 14 residues. The trim removed 0 bases at V and 8 bases at J, leaving 7 bases unmatched. In DNA form, the CDR3 reads TGTGCCAGCAGCTTGGCGACAGGGCTCGGCGGCTACACCTTC. Protein sequence: CASSLATGLGGYTF.

The CDR3 nucleotides are TGTGCCAGCAGCCCCAGGGGAGAGGAGACCCAGTACTTC. It codes for CASSPRGEETQYF. This rearrangement joins TRBV6-6 to TRBJ2-5; maybe TRBD1 (6 bases). V was shortened by 6 bases and J by 5 bases, with 13 bases between the two germline ends. The CDR3 extends over 13 amino acids. Germline CDR1 is MNHNY and CDR2 is SVGAGI (reference sequence).

The rearrangement uses TRBV19 and TRBJ2-7, with TRBD2 matching 7 bases. In germline, CDR1 is LNHDA, CDR2 SQIVND (reference sequence). V was pared by 6 bases and J by 4 bases, with 18 bases of the junction left unmatched. The CDR3 loop spans 17 amino acids. The CDR3 DNA reads TGTGCCAGTAGCCAACCATCGGTGGCGGGAGCCAGGTACGAGCAGTACTTC. Protein: CASSQPSVAGARYEQYF.

The chain uses TRBV29-1 and TRBJ1-2; D ambiguous. Germline assignment: CDR1 SQVTM and CDR2 ANQGSEA. CDR3 length equals 13 residues. V gave up 1 base and J gave up 2 bases, with 8 bases separating them. The CDR3 region has the DNA TGCAGCGTTGAAGGCGGTACAAACTATGGCTACACCTTC. Translated: CSVEGGTNYGYTF.

The table lists this clone with many counts. The chain combines TRBV6-5 with TRBJ1-2; 7 nucleotides line up with TRBD1. The germline CDR1 and CDR2 sequences are MNHEY and SVGAGI. The V segment lost 2 bases and the J segment 4 bases; nucleotides outside the gene matches: 7. There are 15 residues in the CDR3. The CDR3 loop reads CASSYLGGFSYGYTF. In DNA, the CDR3 is TGTGCCAGCAGTTACCTAGGGGGCTTTTCCTATGGCTACACCTTC.

The rearrangement links TRBV5-1 to TRBJ2-2; D is possibly TRBD2 (6 bases). Between the trimmed V and J ends, which lost 0 bases and 1 base, there was a span of 13 bases. CDR1 SGHRS and CDR2 YFSETQ come from the germline V gene. The CDR3 contains 17 residues. The CDR3 nucleotides read TGCGCCAGCAGCTTGGTGTCAGCGGGCGTGAACACCGGGGAGCTGTTTTTT. Translating it yields CASSLVSAGVNTGELFF.

This clone was observed once. CDR3 in amino acids: CASSLTTGGPGELFF. CDR3 sequence (DNA): TGTGCCAGCAGCTTAACTACAGGGGGTCCAGGGGAGCTGTTTTTT. This chain uses TRBV7-3 with TRBJ2-2; 8 bases fit TRBD1. Germline V gives CDR1 SGHTA, CDR2 FQGTGA. This CDR3 is 15 amino acids long. The V and J ends lost 0 bases and 8 bases, in that order; junction bases with no gene match: 5.

This clone has just a few counts. The rearrangement links TRBV3-1 (or the pseudogene TRBV3-2) to TRBJ1-1; 7 bases line up with TRBD1. The V gene end was trimmed by 4 bases and the J gene end by 7 bases; junction bases not matched to a gene: 6. This CDR3 is 13 amino acids long. Germline V gives CDR1 LGHDT, CDR2 YNNKEL (reference sequence). DNA for the CDR3: TGTGCCAGCAGCCCCACGGGACAGCATGAAGCTTTCTTT. Its protein product is CASSPTGQHEAFF.

The chain employs TRBV5-1 and TRBJ2-1; 7 bases are shared with TRBD1. The CDR3 length is 16 residues. Per the germline V gene, CDR1 is SGHRS and CDR2 is YFSETQ. V lost 4 bases, J lost 1 base, and 8 bases stayed unmatched. The CDR3 DNA sequence: TGCGCCAGCAGCGCCATAACAGGGGCATCCTACAATGAGCAGTTCTTC. Residues: CASSAITGASYNEQFF. The variable domain in full, with the rest retrieved from reference TRBV5-1 and TRBJ2-1, is KAGVTQTPRYLIKTRGQQVTLSCSPISGHRSVSWYQQTPGQGLQFLFEYFSETQRNKGNFPGRFSGRQFSNSRSEMNVSTLELGDSALYLCASSAITGASYNEQFFGPGTRLTVL.

V gene TRBV29-1 combines with J gene TRBJ2-7; 9 bases align to TRBD1. The CDR3 extends over 14 amino acids. Germline V gene sequence: CDR1 SQVTM, CDR2 ANQGSEA. V lost 5 bases, J lost 2 bases, and 7 bases stayed unmatched. The CDR3 region is CSVRDRDTPYEQYF. DNA for the CDR3: TGCAGCGTTCGGGACAGGGACACTCCCTACGAGCAGTACTTC.

This clone appeared once. V gene TRBV7-9 combines with J gene TRBJ2-7; the D gene is possibly TRBD2 (5 bases). CDR1 SEHNR and CDR2 FQNEAQ come from the germline V gene (reference sequence). V was cut by 7 bases and J by 4 bases, with 11 bases left in between. This CDR3 contains 12 residues. CDR3 sequence: CASNGMGYEQYF. Written as DNA, the CDR3 is TGTGCCAGCAACGGGATGGGGTACGAGCAGTACTTC.

The chain is built from TRBV9 and TRBJ2-1, with a tentative D call TRBD2 (6 bases). The CDR3 has 16 amino acids. Trimming pared 3 bases from V and 7 bases from J, leaving 20 bases between. Germline loops: CDR1 SGDLS, CDR2 YYNGEE. CDR3 DNA: TGTGCCAGCAGCGCCCTCCCCTTAGCGGAATTAAATGAGCAGTTCTTC. Protein: CASSALPLAELNEQFF.

Only a few counts were recorded for this clone. The chain links TRBV5-4 to TRBJ2-3; no firm D call. The CDR3 has 14 amino acids. Germline V CDR1 and CDR2: SGHNT, YYREEE (reference sequence). The ends were cut back, 5 bases at V and 2 bases at J, with 12 bases in the middle. This chain's CDR3 is CASRSWANTDTQYF. The CDR3 nucleotides read TGTGCCAGCAGGTCATGGGCCAACACAGATACGCAGTATTTT.

The V gene is TRBV7-2, the J gene TRBJ2-2, with D possibly TRBD1 on 5 matching bases. Trimming removed 5 bases from V and 6 bases from J, with 13 bases in between. The CDR3 loop spans 14 amino acids. Germline values: CDR1 SGHTA, CDR2 FQGNSA. The CDR3 is CASSVRAGSGELFF. The CDR3 DNA follows: TGTGCCAGCAGCGTTCGGGCAGGGTCCGGGGAGCTGTTTTTT.

The chain recombines TRBV6-5 with TRBJ2-7, with a weak D call TRBD2 (5 bases). V dropped 8 bases and J dropped 6 bases, with 17 bases sitting between them. The germline V gene has CDR1 MNHEY and CDR2 SVGAGI. The CDR3 runs 13 residues. The CDR3 is CASAAREGREQYF. As DNA, the CDR3 is TGTGCCAGCGCCGCCCGAGAGGGTCGCGAGCAGTACTTC.

The genes are TRBV19 and TRBJ2-1, with 9 bases fitting TRBD2. Germline values: CDR1 LNHDA, CDR2 SQIVND (reference sequence). This CDR3 contains 16 residues. V trimming: 0 bases; J trimming: 7 bases; junction bases outside the gene matches: 7. The CDR3 DNA sequence: TGTGCCAGTAGTATAGATGGTAGCGGGAGTTTGAATGAGCAGTTCTTC. It encodes CASSIDGSGSLNEQFF.

The chain employs TRBV5-4 and TRBJ2-2; 8 bases align to TRBD2. Germline assignment: CDR1 SGHNT and CDR2 YYREEE (reference sequence). The CDR3 runs 15 residues. Losses at the gene ends were 4 bases for V and 3 bases for J; bases not matched to a gene: 5. As DNA, the CDR3 is TGTGCCAGCAGCCTACTAGCGGACGACACCGGGGAGCTGTTTTTT. This translates into CASSLLADDTGELFF.

CDR3 amino acids: CASSQDWRAIRYF. The DNA for the CDR3 is TGTGCCAGCAGCCAAGATTGGAGGGCAATTAGATATTTT. The chain couples TRBV3-1 (or the pseudogene TRBV3-2) to TRBJ2-3, with D perhaps matching TRBD2 (6 bases). The germline V gene encodes CDR1 LGHDT and CDR2 YNNKEL (reference sequence). Trimming took off 0 bases at V and 15 bases at J, with 16 bases between the two ends. This CDR3 is 13 amino acids long.